These 3 T cell receptor beta chains originate from one sample sequenced in a study of blood T cell repertoires in COVID-19. Assay: immunoSEQ multiplex PCR; the TCRdb copy retains only in-frame clones and omits some. The table lists 86,000 or so clones, approximately 82% of them singletons, with 1.2% in the top ten. The sequenced sample consisted of peripheral blood. The source of these receptors is an elderly woman with acute or convalescent COVID-19.

The V gene is TRBV18, the J gene TRBJ2-1; 13 bases fit TRBD2. The trim removed 4 bases at V and 3 bases at J, leaving 6 bases unmatched. This CDR3 has 17 residues. Germline V gene lookup returns CDR1 KGHSH and CDR2 LQKENI. The CDR3 spells CASSQGTSGVFYNEQFF. Here the CDR3 DNA reads TGTGCCAGCTCACAGGGGACTAGCGGGGTTTTCTACAATGAGCAGTTCTTC.

J is TRBJ2-2 and V is TRBV3-1 (or the pseudogene TRBV3-2); 8 bases map to TRBD1. V dropped 3 bases and J dropped 7; count of bases not matched to a gene: 10. The CDR3 is made up of 16 amino acids. The V gene's germline CDR1 is LGHDT and CDR2 YNNKEL (reference sequence). The CDR3 DNA follows: TGTGCCAGCAGCCACCTCGTGCAGGGGGCCGGCGGGGAGCTGTTTTTT. Its protein is CASSHLVQGAGGELFF.

J is TRBJ2-1 and V is TRBV14; maybe TRBD1 (6 bases). This CDR3 contains 17 residues. Germline V gives CDR1 SGHDN, CDR2 FVKESK. V gave up 2 bases and J gave up 7 bases, with 21 bases separating them. The DNA for the CDR3 is TGTGCCAGCAGCCAATGGGGCTCCGGACAGCGAAGAAATGAGCAGTTCTTC. Translation: CASSQWGSGQRRNEQFF.